The next 26 T cell receptor beta chains were all read from a single sample in a study of vaccination effects on CD4 cells after COVID-19. These receptors lack a known antigen. Ahead of sequencing, the ViraFEST assay grew antigen-specific CD4+ T cells using viral peptide pools. With more than 9 days of culture completed, CD4+ T cells were isolated. It was two doses of either the BNT162b2 or mRNA-1273 vaccine that participants received. TCRdb keeps only in-frame clones here, not all; method: immunoSEQ multiplex PCR. The sample has some 68,000 clones, approximately 80% seen once. This specimen consisted of CD4+ T cells from PBMCs cultured with HCoV-229E spike peptides, obtained after COVID-19 vaccination. The receptors shown here come from a human donor who received a COVID-19 vaccine.

The chain carries TRBV7-2 and TRBJ2-1, with D perhaps TRBD2 (5 bases). Between the trimmed V and J ends, which lost 5 bases and 7 bases, there was a span of 15 bases. CDR3 length equals 14 residues. CDR1 and CDR2 from the germline V gene are SGHTA and FQGNSA. The DNA of the CDR3 is TGTGCCAGCAGCGGTGTGAGGGCGCGGAATGAGCAGTTCTTC. Residues: CASSGVRARNEQFF.

This sequence joins TRBV24-1 and TRBJ1-5; D is possibly TRBD1 (6 bases). The CDR3 sequence is 14 residues long. V was trimmed by 2 bases and J by 7 bases, leaving 11 bases between them. Germline V gene sequence: CDR1 KGHDR, CDR2 SFDVKD. For the CDR3, the DNA is TGTGCCACCAGTGATTGGGGGGCTCACCAGCCCCAGCATTTT. It specifies CATSDWGAHQPQHF.

The gene calls are TRBV24-1 and TRBJ2-1, with TRBD2 matching 8 bases. There are 14 residues in the CDR3. CDR1 and CDR2 from the germline V gene are KGHDR and SFDVKD. V trimming: 3 bases; J trimming: 7 bases; junction bases outside the gene matches: 4. The CDR3 DNA is TGTGCCACCAGTGATAAGCGGGGGTTGAATGAGCAGTTCTTC. As protein: CATSDKRGLNEQFF.

V is TRBV3-1 (or the pseudogene TRBV3-2) and J is TRBJ1-4, with D possibly matching TRBD1 (5 bases). Germline V gene lookup returns CDR1 LGHDT and CDR2 YNNKEL (reference sequence). Trimming removed 6 bases at V and 2 bases at J, with 16 bases between. CDR3 length: 16 residues. CDR3 protein: CASRSGRGYTNEKLFF. For the CDR3, the DNA is TGTGCCAGCAGGTCCGGGAGGGGCTACACTAATGAAAAACTGTTTTTT.

This clone was seen only a few times. The V call is TRBV2, the J call TRBJ1-2; no definite D call. V gave up 2 bases and J gave up 5 bases, with 6 bases separating them. Germline V gene sequence: CDR1 SNHLY, CDR2 FYNNEI. This CDR3 is 12 amino acids long. CDR3 coding DNA: TGTGCCAGCAGTGAACAGAGTTATGGCTACACCTTC. Amino acids: CASSEQSYGYTF.

This chain uses TRBV9 with TRBJ1-3; D call uncertain. The CDR3 contains 16 residues. V gave up 0 bases and J gave up 0 bases, with 10 bases separating them. Germline V gene sequence: CDR1 SGDLS, CDR2 YYNGEE. The CDR3 bases are TGTGCCAGCAGCGTAGTGTCAGAACCCTCTGGAAACACCATATATTTT. It yields the protein CASSVVSEPSGNTIYF.

The V and J genes are TRBV2 and TRBJ1-5, with D maybe TRBD1 (5 bases). Germline loops: CDR1 SNHLY, CDR2 FYNNEI. V lost 10 bases and J 0 bases, leaving 10 bases between the germline ends. The length of the CDR3 is 13 residues. The DNA for the CDR3 is TGTGCCACGGCGGGGCCTAGCAATCAGCCCCAGCATTTT. Translation: CATAGPSNQPQHF.

This clone turned up a few times. The chain couples TRBV18 to TRBJ2-1; either TRBD1 or TRBD2 may supply D (7 bases each). Trimming cost V 6 bases and J 6 bases, with 12 bases left between them. The germline V gene encodes CDR1 KGHSH and CDR2 LQKENI. CDR3 length: 13 amino acids. CDR3: CASSSGGGNEQFF. The DNA of the CDR3 is TGTGCCAGCTCGTCAGGGGGGGGCAATGAGCAGTTCTTC.

This chain connects TRBV5-4 to TRBJ2-5; D possibly corresponds to TRBD2 (7 bases). The CDR3 runs 15 residues. V was cut by 4 bases and J by 2 bases, with 15 bases left in between. CDR1 is SGHNT, CDR2 YYREEE, per germline (reference sequence). CDR3 nucleotides: TGTGCCAGCAGCCCGAGAGGGGGACTACAAGAGACCCAGTACTTC. It translates to CASSPRGGLQETQYF.

The chain joins TRBV4-3 to TRBJ1-3, with 8 positions matching TRBD1. CDR3 length equals 16 residues. The junction had 7 bases not matched to a gene; V was cut back by 4 bases and J by 2 bases. CDR1 and CDR2 (germline): LGHNA, YSLEER. The CDR3 loop is CASSRERTGPGNTIYF. Written as DNA, the CDR3 is TGCGCCAGCAGCCGGGAAAGGACAGGGCCTGGAAACACCATATATTTT.

This sequence joins TRBV18 and TRBJ1-3; perhaps TRBD1 as D (6 bases). This CDR3 has 17 amino acids. The V gene lost 0 bases and the J gene lost 0 bases, with 12 bases spanning the gap. Germline CDR1 reads KGHSH; CDR2 reads LQKENI. The CDR3 region has the DNA TGTGCCAGCTCACCACCGGGACAACTAAGCTCTGGAAACACCATATATTTT. Amino acid sequence: CASSPPGQLSSGNTIYF.

The rearrangement uses TRBV2 and TRBJ1-1; no clear D gene. This CDR3 comprises 15 residues. CDR1 and CDR2 from the germline V gene are SNHLY and FYNNEI. V was cut by 5 bases and J by 0 bases, with 13 bases left in between. This CDR3 is CASSRDTEMNTEAFF. CDR3 DNA sequence: TGTGCCAGCAGTCGGGATACAGAGATGAACACTGAAGCTTTCTTT.

V usage is TRBV6-5 and J usage is TRBJ2-1; D possibly corresponds to TRBD2 (7 bases). The V end was cut by 7 bases, the J end by 9 bases, with 22 bases between. The CDR3 totals 15 residues. In germline, CDR1 is MNHEY, CDR2 SVGAGI. CDR3 residues: CASTLFGRGAGEQFF. In nucleotides, the CDR3 is TGTGCCAGCACTCTTTTTGGACGGGGGGCCGGTGAGCAGTTCTTC.

This chain uses TRBV5-1 with TRBJ1-6; 9 bases agree with TRBD1. V lost 3 bases and J lost 9; bases outside the gene matches: 7. The CDR3 totals 15 residues. Per germline, CDR1 SGHRS and CDR2 YFSETQ. Here the CDR3 DNA reads TGCGCCAGCAGCTCCGGGACAGGGAGGGGTTCACCCCTCCACTTT. The encoded protein is CASSSGTGRGSPLHF.

V and J are TRBV11-2 and TRBJ2-3; D may match TRBD1 or TRBD2 (5 bases each). Trimming pared 1 base from V and 6 bases from J, leaving 11 bases between. Germline CDR1 and CDR2: SGHAT and FQNNGV. The CDR3 consists of 14 residues. CDR3 region: CASSLGPGPDTQYF. The CDR3 DNA sequence: TGTGCCAGCAGCTTAGGACCGGGACCCGATACGCAGTATTTT.

The rearrangement links TRBV5-6 to TRBJ1-2; D is unresolved. Germline V lookup: CDR1 SGHDT, CDR2 YYEEEE. The V gene lost 0 bases and the J gene lost 4 bases, with 13 bases spanning the gap. The CDR3 spans 15 residues. The CDR3 sequence: CASSLAFAGAYGYTF. Written as DNA, the CDR3 is TGTGCCAGCAGCTTGGCATTTGCGGGAGCCTATGGCTACACCTTC.

In nucleotides, the CDR3 is TGTGCCACCAGTGCCTTCGGACAGGGTTTCGATCAGCCCCAGCATTTT. It encodes CATSAFGQGFDQPQHF. The chain links TRBV24-1 to TRBJ1-5; 8 bases are a match to TRBD1. J lost 5 bases, V lost 5 bases, and 10 bases had no gene match. The CDR3 runs 16 residues. From germline, CDR1 is KGHDR and CDR2 SFDVKD.

The chain is built from TRBV3-1 (or the pseudogene TRBV3-2) and TRBJ1-5; D may be TRBD1 (5 bases). The CDR3 consists of 13 residues. Trimming shortened V by 3 bases and J by 5 bases, and 8 bases separated the two germline ends. CDR1 is LGHDT, CDR2 YNNKEL, per germline (reference sequence). Here the CDR3 DNA reads TGTGCCAGCAGCCACCAGGGATATCAGCCCCAGCATTTT. Translation: CASSHQGYQPQHF.

This clone turned up a few times. The chain uses TRBV18 and TRBJ1-5; D is possibly TRBD1 (6 bases). Looked up from germline, CDR1 is KGHSH and CDR2 is LQKENI. Trimming cost V 2 bases and J 3 bases, with 11 bases left between them. The CDR3 has 15 amino acids. CDR3 loop: CASSPDGQINQPQHF. The CDR3 region has the DNA TGTGCCAGCTCACCAGACGGACAGATCAATCAGCCCCAGCATTTT. Variable domain in full (rest from reference TRBV18 and TRBJ1-5): NAGVMQNPRHLVRRRGQEARLRCSPMKGHSHVYWYRQLPEEGLKFMVYLQKENIIDESGMPKERFSAEFPKEGPSILRIQQVVRGDSAAYFCASSPDGQINQPQHFGDGTRLSIL.

In its sample, this clone was seen once. This CDR3 is CASSERGGTGDTEAFF. The DNA of the CDR3 is TGTGCCAGCAGTGAAAGGGGCGGGACAGGGGACACTGAAGCTTTCTTT. V and J are TRBV6-1 and TRBJ1-1; 10 nucleotides line up with TRBD1. CDR3 length equals 16 residues. The germline V gene has CDR1 MNHNS and CDR2 SASEGT. The trim removed 2 bases at V and 3 bases at J, leaving 6 bases unmatched.

The DNA for the CDR3 is TGTGCCAGCAGCGAAACAGGGGGCAGGTATAGCAATCAGCCCCAGCATTTT. Translating it yields CASSETGGRYSNQPQHF. The J gene is TRBJ1-5, the V gene TRBV7-6, with TRBD1 identical over 9 bases. The V gene's germline CDR1 is SGHVS and CDR2 FNYEAQ. This CDR3 has 17 residues. The ends lost 5 bases at V and 0 bases at J; junction bases unmatched: 8.

V is TRBV2 and J is TRBJ2-1, with D possibly called TRBD1 or TRBD2 (5 bases each). Germline loops: CDR1 SNHLY, CDR2 FYNNEI. The CDR3 covers 14 residues. V lost 6 bases to trimming and J lost 3 bases, with 12 bases between them. The CDR3 sequence: CASRMGEVYNEQFF. CDR3 DNA sequence: TGTGCCAGCAGGATGGGGGAAGTCTACAATGAGCAGTTCTTC.

This clone was counted only a few times. This chain links TRBV7-9 with TRBJ1-1; D gene uncertain. Germline CDR1 SEHNR, CDR2 FQNEAQ (reference sequence). The CDR3 extends over 16 amino acids. V was trimmed by 4 bases and J by 1 base, leaving 16 bases between them. The CDR3 nucleotides read TGTGCCAGCAGCTGGATTCGGACGGTGACGAACACTGAAGCTTTCTTT. Its translation is CASSWIRTVTNTEAFF.

This sequence joins TRBV24-1 and TRBJ2-2; D might be TRBD2 (6 bases). There are 11 residues in the CDR3. Trimming removed 9 bases at V and 5 bases at J, with 6 bases between. Looked up from germline, CDR1 is KGHDR and CDR2 is SFDVKD. CDR3 protein: CATGRTGELFF. The CDR3 nucleotides read TGTGCCACCGGGAGGACCGGGGAGCTGTTTTTT.

The chain recombines TRBV2 with TRBJ2-3, with no clear D. CDR3 length: 14 amino acids. V was cut by 6 bases and J by 1 base, with 11 bases left in between. CDR1 is SNHLY, CDR2 FYNNEI, per germline. The CDR3 coding sequence is TGTGCCAGCAGATGGGATCGGGGCACAGATACGCAGTATTTT. Translating it yields CASRWDRGTDTQYF.

The chain recombines TRBV24-1 with TRBJ1-5, with 8 bases matching TRBD1. With 7 bases clipped from V and 4 bases from J, the junction kept 11 bases outside the gene matches. The CDR3 runs 16 residues. Germline V CDR1 and CDR2: KGHDR, SFDVKD. The chain's CDR3 is CATSPAGGLGNQPQHF. The CDR3 DNA reads as TGTGCCACCAGCCCGGCAGGGGGCCTGGGGAATCAGCCCCAGCATTTT.